This TCR beta chain was obtained from a study of blood T cells in healthy people across ages. Each individual donor underwent a draw of roughly 10 milliliters of peripheral blood. V was clipped by 0 bases and J by 6 bases, with 11 bases between them. The CDR3 is made up of 15 amino acids. Germline V CDR1 and CDR2: MGHRA, YSYEKL. Alongside a J-beta primer mix, a sample-barcoded 5' primer served in a second PCR lasting about 7 to 12 cycles. MiXCR, applied by TCRdb to the 5' RACE reads, yields one record per CDR3 protein. The data contain 1.4 million to 1.5 million distinct CDR3 sequences, 35% to 45% of them singletons.

This chain uses TRBV4-1 with TRBJ2-2, with D unclear. Sequenced input: blood. The clonotype comes from a woman aged 18-35 years in good health. CDR3 nucleotide sequence: TGCGCCAGCAGCCAAGAATGGCAGGCCCCCGGGGAGCTGTTTTTT. It specifies CASSQEWQAPGELFF.